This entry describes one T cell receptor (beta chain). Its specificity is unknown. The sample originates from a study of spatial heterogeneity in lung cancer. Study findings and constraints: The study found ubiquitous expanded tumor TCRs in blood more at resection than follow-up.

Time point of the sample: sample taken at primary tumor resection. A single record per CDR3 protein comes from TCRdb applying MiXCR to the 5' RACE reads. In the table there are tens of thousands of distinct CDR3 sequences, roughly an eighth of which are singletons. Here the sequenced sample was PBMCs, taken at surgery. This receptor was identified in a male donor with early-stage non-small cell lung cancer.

Written as DNA, the CDR3 is TGTGCCAGCAGTATGCAGAGTTCACCCCTCCACTTT. Protein: CASSMQSSPLHF. V usage is TRBV6-5 and J usage is TRBJ1-6; D call uncertain. This CDR3 region has 12 residues. CDR1 MNHEY and CDR2 SVGAGI come from the germline V gene. V lost 5 bases and J lost 9, with 8 bases in between.